This TCR beta chain was sequenced in a study of cytomegalovirus exposure and HLA in healthy donors. Trimming cost V 7 bases and J 0 bases, with 12 bases left between them. The CDR3 runs to 15 residues. Looked up from germline, CDR1 is MDHEN and CDR2 is SYDVKM. With 60 Vbeta and 13 Jbeta primers, the PCR was carried out. Some clones are missing from TCRdb's copy, which holds only in-frame ones; the method was immunoSEQ multiplex PCR. Among 85,000 to 100,000 clones listed, 65% to 80% were seen once. The source is a human donor in good health. Specimen: PBMCs. V gene TRBV28 combines with J gene TRBJ1-4; D gene ambiguous. The CDR3 loop reads CASTWRPATNEKLFF. The CDR3 region has the DNA TGTGCCAGCACATGGAGACCAGCAACTAATGAAAAACTGTTTTTT. The complete variable domain, with remaining parts taken from reference TRBV28 and TRBJ1-4, reads DVKVTQSSRYLVKRTGEKVFLECVQDMDHENMFWYRQDPGLGLRLIYFSYDVKMKEKGDIPEGYSVSREKKERFSLILESASTNQTSMYLCASTWRPATNEKLFFGSGTQLSVL.